A selection of T cell receptor beta chains follows, all from one sample in a study of blood T cells in healthy people across ages. TCRdb re-called the 5' RACE reads with MiXCR, one entry per CDR3 protein. The table includes about 930,000 distinct CDR3 sequences, roughly 29% detected once. This same sample was also part of a study on T cells of mothers and their children.

The sequenced sample consisted of blood. These receptors all come from a woman between 40 and 50 years old in good health. Both conserved end residues are part of each CDR3. D genes are given only for firm matches. Clone size is stated in some rows and not others, as once, few, many or a class when expanded.

V	D	length	J	size	DNA	CDR3
TRBV7-9	NA	15	TRBJ1-6	NA	TGTGCCAGCACGGGCCTAGGGGGAAATAATTCACCCCTCCACTTT	CASTGLGGNNSPLHF
TRBV20-1	NA	15	TRBJ2-5	NA	TGCAGTGCTAGAAACCGGGACCTTGAAGGGGGGACCCAGTACTTC	CSARNRDLEGGTQYF
TRBV20-1	NA	13	TRBJ1-1	NA	TGCAGTGCTAGTGCGGGGGGGAGCACTGAAGCTTTCTTT	CSASAGGSTEAFF
TRBV28	NA	15	TRBJ2-3	NA	TGTGCCAGCAGTTCCGGGGGTAGTGGCACAGATACGCAGTATTTT	CASSSGGSGTDTQYF
TRBV6-2/TRBV6-3	NA	12	TRBJ2-7	NA	TGTGCCAGCAGGGAGCCCAGGTTCGAGCAGTACTTC	CASREPRFEQYF
TRBV20-1	NA	14	TRBJ2-7	few	TGCAGTGCTCCCCGGGCCCGGAGCTCCTACGAGCAGTACTTC	CSAPRARSSYEQYF
TRBV12-3/TRBV12-4	TRBD1	14	TRBJ1-4	NA	TGTGCCAGCAGCCCCGGACAGGGGAGAGAAAAACTGTTTTTT	CASSPGQGREKLFF
TRBV7-2	TRBD1	14	TRBJ1-2	few	TGTGCCAGCAGGCTAGACCAGGGGGACTATGGCTACACCTTC	CASRLDQGDYGYTF
TRBV12-3/TRBV12-4	NA	15	TRBJ2-2	NA	TGTGCCAGCAGCCCCAGGGGAGGGCCCACCGGGGAGCTGTTTTTT	CASSPRGGPTGELFF
TRBV12-3/TRBV12-4	NA	14	TRBJ1-2	few	TGTGCCAGCAGTTTTTCAAGGGGCGCGGGCGGCTACACCTTC	CASSFSRGAGGYTF
TRBV28	NA	16	TRBJ2-6	many	TGTGCCAGCAGCCTTCAATGGAACTCTGGGGCCAACGTCCTGACTTTC	CASSLQWNSGANVLTF
TRBV7-8	TRBD1	19	TRBJ1-4	few	TGTGCCAGCAGCTCTACAACAGGGGGAGAAGGTTTAACTAATGAAAAACTGTTTTTT	CASSSTTGGEGLTNEKLFF
TRBV7-2	NA	13	TRBJ1-1	NA	TGTGCCAGCACATTGTCACAGAACACTGAAGCTTTCTTT	CASTLSQNTEAFF
TRBV18	NA	12	TRBJ2-5	many	TGTGCCAGCAGTCAGTACCAAGAGACCCAGTACTTC	CASSQYQETQYF
TRBV5-1	NA	16	TRBJ2-1	NA	TGCGCCAGCAGCCCATCTAGCGCCAGCTCCTACAATGAGCAGTTCTTC	CASSPSSASSYNEQFF
TRBV5-5	NA	15	TRBJ2-2	NA	TGTGCCAGCAGGATCCGGGAATTTTTCACCGGGGAGCTGTTTTTT	CASRIREFFTGELFF
TRBV20-1	NA	15	TRBJ2-1	few	TGCAGTGCCCGCGAGTGGCAGGGCGGTTACAATGAGCAGTTCTTC	CSAREWQGGYNEQFF
TRBV29-1	TRBD1	14	TRBJ2-7	NA	TGCAGCGCAAGGACAGGGAGCTCCTACAATGAGCAGTACTTC	CSARTGSSYNEQYF
TRBV5-5	NA	14	TRBJ2-5	few	TGTGCCGGTAGCACCGGACCGGCGGCCGAGACCCAGTACTTC	CAGSTGPAAETQYF
TRBV28	NA	14	TRBJ2-1	NA	TGTACCAGCAACGTGGCCAGGGAGGTCGGTGAGCAGTTCTTC	CTSNVAREVGEQFF
TRBV9	NA	13	TRBJ2-7	NA	TGTGCCAGCAGCCAAGACCAGGGGCGTGAGCAGTACTTC	CASSQDQGREQYF
TRBV27	NA	13	TRBJ1-5	NA	TGTGCCAGCAGTTTTAAGGGGAATCAGCCCCAGCATTTT	CASSFKGNQPQHF
TRBV30	TRBD2	16	TRBJ2-3	NA	TGTGCCTGGAGCTTGACCCTAGCGGGGGGCACAGATACGCAGTATTTT	CAWSLTLAGGTDTQYF
TRBV29-1	NA	12	TRBJ2-7	many	TGCAGCGTTGTGACAGGAACCTACGAGCAGTACTTC	CSVVTGTYEQYF
TRBV5-1	NA	15	TRBJ2-7	few	TGCGCCAGCGGAGAGGGGGACCTGGGATACTACGAGCAGTACTTC	CASGEGDLGYYEQYF
TRBV6-1	TRBD1	12	TRBJ2-1	few	TGCGCCAGCAGGACAGGGTACAATGAGCAGTTCTTC	CASRTGYNEQFF